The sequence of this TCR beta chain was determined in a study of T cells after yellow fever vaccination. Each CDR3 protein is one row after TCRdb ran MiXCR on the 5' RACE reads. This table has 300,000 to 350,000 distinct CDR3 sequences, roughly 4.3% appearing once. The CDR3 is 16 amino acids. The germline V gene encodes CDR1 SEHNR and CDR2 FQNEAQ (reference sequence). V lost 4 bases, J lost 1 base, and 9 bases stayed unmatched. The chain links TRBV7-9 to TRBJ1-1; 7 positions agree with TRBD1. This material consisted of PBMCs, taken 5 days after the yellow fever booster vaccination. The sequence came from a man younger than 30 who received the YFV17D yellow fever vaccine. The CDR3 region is CASSSGTATGNTEAFF. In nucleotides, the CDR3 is TGTGCCAGCAGCTCCGGGACAGCGACGGGGAACACTGAAGCTTTCTTT.